Following are 25 T cell receptor beta chains from one sample sequenced in a study of blood T cell repertoires in COVID-19. The data were produced by immunoSEQ multiplex PCR, yet TCRdb's version contains in-frame clones alone and is incomplete. The table lists tens of thousands of clones, roughly 88% of them singletons. What was sequenced was peripheral blood. Every receptor here comes from a human donor in a cohort sampled during active COVID-19.

V and J are TRBV5-1 and TRBJ2-4, with D hard to call. The CDR3 covers 13 residues. Trimming cost V 0 bases and J 7 bases, with 8 bases left between them. Germline V gene data show CDR1 as SGHRS and CDR2 as YFSETQ. CDR3 protein: CASSLVRANIQYF. The CDR3 nucleotides are TGCGCCAGCAGCTTGGTGAGAGCTAACATTCAGTACTTC.

V gene TRBV18 combines with J gene TRBJ2-1; 11 bases match TRBD2. This CDR3 region has 14 residues. V lost 2 bases to trimming and J lost 8 bases; unmatched junction nucleotides: 2. Germline loops: CDR1 KGHSH, CDR2 LQKENI. The CDR3 spells CASSPVGLADEQFF. DNA for the CDR3: TGTGCCAGCTCACCAGTGGGACTAGCGGATGAGCAGTTCTTC.

The V and J genes are TRBV2 and TRBJ1-1; possibly TRBD1 for D (5 bases). V was cut by 9 bases and J by 5 bases, with 13 bases left in between. CDR3 length: 12 amino acids. Germline-derived CDR1 and CDR2 are SNHLY and FYNNEI. The CDR3 bases are TGTGCCAGTCAGGGAGGCGGTACTGAAGCTTTCTTT. Encoded protein: CASQGGGTEAFF.

This clone came up once. The chain recombines TRBV6-5 with TRBJ2-5; D remains unclear. The CDR3 length is 16 residues. Germline CDR1 MNHEY, CDR2 SVGAGI. Between the trimmed V and J ends, which lost 4 bases and 0 bases, there was a span of 15 bases. CDR3 sequence reads: CASSSNQASDQETQYF. The CDR3 DNA reads as TGTGCCAGCAGTTCAAACCAGGCGAGTGACCAAGAGACCCAGTACTTC.

This sequence joins TRBV11-2 and TRBJ1-6, with D possibly TRBD1 on 6 matching bases. Germline V lookup: CDR1 SGHAT, CDR2 FQNNGV. The germline V and J ends were trimmed by 5 bases and 7 bases, with 9 bases remaining between them. The CDR3 has 13 residues. CDR3 DNA sequence: TGTGCCAGCAGCATAACAGGGAATTCACCCCTCCACTTT. It yields the protein CASSITGNSPLHF.

The CDR3 loop reads CASSLGTSGEQFF. CDR3 sequence (DNA): TGTGCCAGCAGCTTAGGGACTAGCGGGGAGCAGTTCTTC. The chain uses TRBV11-3 and TRBJ2-1; 11 nucleotides match TRBD2. V shed 1 base, J shed 10 bases, and the junction held 0 bases outside the gene matches. This CDR3 has 13 residues. Germline V gene lookup returns CDR1 SGHNT and CDR2 YENEEA.

The rearrangement joins TRBV5-6 to TRBJ1-1, with D possibly matching TRBD1 (5 bases). V lost 0 bases and J lost 0, with 15 bases in between. The CDR3 spans 17 residues. The germline CDR1 and CDR2 sequences are SGHDT and YYEEEE. The CDR3 reads CASSLVVGGRVNTEAFF. In DNA form, the CDR3 reads TGTGCCAGCAGCTTGGTTGTAGGTGGCAGGGTGAACACTGAAGCTTTCTTT.

This rearrangement joins TRBV4-2 to TRBJ2-3; 10 positions agree with TRBD2. CDR3 size: 16 residues. CDR1 and CDR2 from the germline V gene are LGHNA and YNFKEQ. V was clipped by 4 bases and J by 1 base; unmatched bases: 5. CDR3 nucleotides: TGTGCCAGCAGCCCTAGAGGACTAGCGGGCACAGATACGCAGTATTTT. It codes for CASSPRGLAGTDTQYF.

Details on this clone: The sample has other DNA sequences that encode this CDR3 too. V and J are TRBV5-1 and TRBJ2-7, with 9 bases fitting TRBD1. Germline values: CDR1 SGHRS, CDR2 YFSETQ. CDR3 length: 14 amino acids. The V segment lost 5 bases and the J segment 2 bases; nucleotides outside the gene matches: 5. Written as DNA, the CDR3 is TGCGCCAGCAGTCCCGGGACAGGGACCTACGAGCAGTACTTC. It is translated as CASSPGTGTYEQYF.

V gene TRBV7-7 combines with J gene TRBJ2-2, with 9 bases lining up with TRBD2. Germline assignment: CDR1 SSHAT and CDR2 FNYEAQ (reference sequence). V dropped 5 bases and J dropped 5; count of bases not matched to a gene: 9. The CDR3 is made up of 16 amino acids. CDR3 nucleotides: TGTGCCAGCAGCCCGACTCTAGCGGGAAAGACCGGGGAGCTGTTTTTT. It translates to CASSPTLAGKTGELFF. Variable domain in full (rest from reference TRBV7-7 and TRBJ2-2): GAGVSQSPRYKVTKRGQDVTLRCDPISSHATLYWYQQALGQGPEFLTYFNYEAQPDKSGLPSDRFSAERPEGSISTLTIQRTEQRDSAMYRCASSPTLAGKTGELFFGEGSRLTVL.

The rearrangement uses TRBV5-1 and TRBJ2-3; no clear D. Trimming removed 4 bases from V and 2 bases from J, with 14 bases in between. The CDR3 is 15 residues long. Per germline, CDR1 SGHRS and CDR2 YFSETQ. The CDR3 DNA follows: TGCGCCAGCAGCCAGCGACGGATTGACACAGATACGCAGTATTTT. This sequence encodes CASSQRRIDTDTQYF.

This chain links TRBV2 with TRBJ1-1; possible D gene TRBD1, 6 bases. The CDR3 extends over 16 amino acids. The germline V and J ends were trimmed by 6 bases and 7 bases, with 24 bases remaining between them. CDR1 and CDR2 (germline): SNHLY, FYNNEI. The CDR3 sequence is CASRTDLDRPEGEAFF. CDR3 nucleotide sequence: TGTGCCAGCAGAACCGACCTCGACAGGCCTGAAGGTGAAGCTTTCTTT.

This chain joins TRBV7-8 and TRBJ1-1, with no clear D. This CDR3 has 12 residues. Germline CDR1 and CDR2: SGHVS and FQNEAQ. V dropped 1 base and J dropped 8 bases, with 8 bases sitting between them. CDR3 protein: CASSLGGEEAFF. The CDR3 DNA reads as TGTGCCAGCAGCTTAGGTGGGGAGGAAGCTTTCTTT.

This chain connects TRBV6-7 to TRBJ1-6; perhaps TRBD1 as D (5 bases). TRBV6-7 is annotated as an ORF whose role is uncertain. The V gene lost 8 bases and the J gene lost 7 bases, with 18 bases spanning the gap. CDR3 size: 15 residues. The CDR3 region has the DNA TGTGCCAGCTCCATACCCCCCGGGGGGAATTCACCCCTCCACTTT. Amino acid sequence: CASSIPPGGNSPLHF.

The chain uses TRBV2 and TRBJ2-2, with D unresolved. There are 13 residues in the CDR3. Between the trimmed V and J ends, which lost 5 bases and 5 bases, there was a span of 9 bases. Germline CDR1 reads SNHLY; CDR2 reads FYNNEI. This CDR3 is CASSSDGTGELFF. As DNA, the CDR3 is TGTGCCAGCAGTAGCGACGGTACCGGGGAGCTGTTTTTT.

CDR3 DNA: TGTGCCAGCAGCCCAGGGCCAGAAGCCTACGAGCAGTACTTC. It is translated as CASSPGPEAYEQYF. J is TRBJ2-7 and V is TRBV7-9; a weak D match, TRBD1 (5 bases). The ends were cut back, 5 bases at V and 2 bases at J, with 13 bases in the middle. The germline gives CDR1 SEHNR, CDR2 FQNEAQ (reference sequence). CDR3 length: 14 residues. Full variable domain (outside the CDR3, taken from reference TRBV7-9 and TRBJ2-7): DTGVSQNPRHKITKRGQNVTFRCDPISEHNRLYWYRQTLGQGPEFLTYFQNEAQLEKSRLLSDRFSAERPKGSFSTLEIQRTEQGDSAMYLCASSPGPEAYEQYFGPGTRLTVT.

The V and J genes are TRBV25-1 and TRBJ2-2; tentative D call: TRBD1 (6 bases). The length of the CDR3 is 13 residues. Germline V gives CDR1 MGHDK, CDR2 SYGVNS. Trimming cost V 4 bases and J 6 bases, with 9 bases left between them. The CDR3: CASSVEGAGELFF. In DNA, the CDR3 is TGTGCCAGCAGTGTAGAGGGGGCCGGGGAGCTGTTTTTT.

The chain uses TRBV19 and TRBJ1-2; D is unresolved. V was shortened by 0 bases and J by 3 bases, with 11 bases between the two germline ends. The CDR3 covers 15 residues. Germline-derived CDR1 and CDR2 are LNHDA and SQIVND (reference sequence). For the CDR3, the DNA is TGTGCCAGTAGTATAGATCCGTACGGAGACTATGGCTACACCTTC. Its translation: CASSIDPYGDYGYTF.

This clone was observed a few times. The chain couples TRBV30 to TRBJ2-7; perhaps TRBD1 as D (5 bases). The CDR3 runs 15 residues. The V end lost 4 bases, the J end lost 5 bases, and 21 bases lay between the germline ends. The germline V gene encodes CDR1 GTSNPN and CDR2 SVGIG (reference sequence). The CDR3 nucleotides read TGTGCCTGGACTCCCTTCGAGCAGGGTCTCCACGAGCAGTACTTC. Protein sequence: CAWTPFEQGLHEQYF.

The V call is TRBV4-3, the J call TRBJ1-2, with D unresolved. The CDR3 has 14 amino acids. V gave up 8 bases and J gave up 3 bases, with 16 bases separating them. Germline V lookup: CDR1 LGHNA, CDR2 YSLEER. CDR3 nucleotides: TGCGCCAGCTCTAGGGAGTTCGCGGACTATGGCTACACCTTC. This gives the protein CASSREFADYGYTF.

The rearrangement joins TRBV5-4 to TRBJ2-7; tentatively, D is TRBD2 (6 bases). This CDR3 has 15 amino acids. Germline V lookup: CDR1 SGHNT, CDR2 YYREEE (reference sequence). V was cut by 1 base and J by 1 base, with 12 bases left in between. The CDR3 is CASSLSRESSYEQYF. For the CDR3, the DNA is TGTGCCAGCAGCTTGAGTCGGGAGTCGTCCTACGAGCAGTACTTC.

The J gene is TRBJ2-1, the V gene TRBV7-2, with D possibly matching TRBD2 (6 bases). Germline CDR1 and CDR2: SGHTA and FQGNSA. CDR3 length: 17 amino acids. The V end was cut by 5 bases, the J end by 0 bases, with 17 bases between. CDR3 DNA: TGTGCCAGCAGCCTTGACCTCCTAGCGCCCTCCTACAATGAGCAGTTCTTC. Amino acids: CASSLDLLAPSYNEQFF.

The chain combines TRBV19 with TRBJ2-1, with D possibly TRBD2 on 6 matching bases. In germline, CDR1 is LNHDA, CDR2 SQIVND (reference sequence). V dropped 5 bases and J dropped 6 bases, with 14 bases sitting between them. This CDR3 region has 14 residues. The CDR3 region has the DNA TGTGCCAGTAGTCCTCGACTAGATTTCAATGAGCAGTTCTTC. Protein sequence: CASSPRLDFNEQFF.

This clone was observed once. The chain combines TRBV5-1 with TRBJ1-3, with D unclear. Germline V gene lookup returns CDR1 SGHRS and CDR2 YFSETQ. V was cut by 0 bases and J by 0 bases, with 7 bases left in between. This CDR3 region has 15 residues. The CDR3 DNA sequence: TGCGCCAGCAGCTTGGGTTGGAGCTCTGGAAACACCATATATTTT. Translating it yields CASSLGWSSGNTIYF.

The genes are TRBV25-1 and TRBJ2-7; TRBD1 might be the D (7 bases). There are 15 residues in the CDR3. Germline loops: CDR1 MGHDK, CDR2 SYGVNS. Trimming took 5 bases from V and 2 from J, leaving 16 bases between them. CDR3 in DNA: TGTGCCAGCAGTCCAGGGGGGACGGTGACCTACGAGCAGTACTTC. This encodes CASSPGGTVTYEQYF.